This TCR beta chain was observed in a study of OX40 agonist ivuxolimab in advanced cancers. Study-wide findings and caveats: Among the lowest peripheral clonal expansion occurred in 0.1-3.0 mg/kg partial responders. The study found that CD8+ T cells averaged more expanded clones than CD4+.

Germline V CDR1 and CDR2: MNHNS, SASEGT. V was pared by 3 bases and J by 7 bases, with 6 bases between. The CDR3 is made up of 11 amino acids. The table came from immunoSEQ multiplex PCR; TCRdb's copy has only in-frame clones and leaves some out. The sample lists around 91,000 clones, about 88% occurring once. As regards this clone: Its antigen is currently unknown.

The sample consisted of CD4+ or CD8+ T cells sorted from blood, taken in a trial of the OX40 agonist ivuxolimab. This TCR was recovered from an adult with an advanced solid tumor such as melanoma, head and neck, liver or kidney cancer. This chain links TRBV6-1 with TRBJ1-1; D gene ambiguous. The CDR3 sequence: CASSDRNEAFF. CDR3 nucleotide sequence: TGTGCCAGCAGTGACAGGAATGAAGCTTTCTTT.